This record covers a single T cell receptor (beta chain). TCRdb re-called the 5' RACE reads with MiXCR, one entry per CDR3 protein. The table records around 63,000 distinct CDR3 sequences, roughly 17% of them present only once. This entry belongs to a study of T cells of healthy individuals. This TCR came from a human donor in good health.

The chain's CDR3 is CAWTGTSTDTQYF. The DNA of the CDR3 is TGTGCCTGGACCGGGACTAGCACAGATACGCAGTATTTT. This sequence joins TRBV30 and TRBJ2-3; tentatively, D is TRBD2 (6 bases). CDR3 length: 13 residues. Trimming took 4 bases from V and 0 from J, leaving 8 bases between them. Germline CDR1 GTSNPN, CDR2 SVGIG (reference sequence).